This entry lists 30 T cell receptor beta chains sequenced from one sample in a study of cytomegalovirus exposure and HLA in healthy donors. PCR employed 60 Vbeta and 13 Jbeta primers. TCRdb's table, derived via immunoSEQ multiplex PCR, lists solely in-frame clones and lacks some. The sample records 100,000 to 150,000 clones, approximately 78% being singletons. Specimen: PBMCs. Receptors were obtained from a woman in her forties in good health and CMV-seronegative.

The chain employs TRBV4-3 and TRBJ1-4, with D perhaps TRBD1 (5 bases). This CDR3 contains 15 residues. Germline V gene sequence: CDR1 LGHNA, CDR2 YSLEER. V gave up 1 base and J gave up 8 bases, with 14 bases separating them. For the CDR3, the DNA is TGCGCCAGCAGCCAAGTGGCCAGGGAAGGCGAAAAACTGTTTTTT. Protein sequence: CASSQVAREGEKLFF.

V usage is TRBV7-9 and J usage is TRBJ2-7; 8 bases line up with TRBD1. CDR3 length: 17 amino acids. Germline V gene sequence: CDR1 SEHNR, CDR2 FQNEAQ (reference sequence). With V trimmed by 5 bases and J by 3 bases, 15 bases remained unmatched. The CDR3 DNA follows: TGTGCCAGCAGCCATGGAAGACGGGACAGGAGATACTACGAGCAGTACTTC. It specifies CASSHGRRDRRYYEQYF.

About this clone itself: The junction departs from the called germline gene at one end, perhaps through a read error. This rearrangement joins TRBV20-1 to TRBJ1-4, with TRBD1 as a possible D gene (6 bases). CDR3 length equals 11 residues. Looked up from germline, CDR1 is DFQATT and CDR2 is SNEGSKA (reference sequence). The CDR3, as DNA: TGCAGTGCTAGAGTTCGGACAGTCCATGCCTTT. This gives the protein CSARVRTVHAF.

V gene TRBV4-2 combines with J gene TRBJ2-1; TRBD2 aligns across 7 bases. The CDR3 runs 16 residues. V was pared by 0 bases and J by 0 bases, with 2 bases of the junction left unmatched. Germline-derived CDR1 and CDR2 are LGHNA and YNFKEQ. CDR3 region: CASSQEGGSSYNEQFF. For the CDR3, the DNA is TGTGCCAGCAGCCAAGAGGGCGGGAGCTCCTACAATGAGCAGTTCTTC.

This chain links TRBV19 with TRBJ2-7; D gene ambiguous. CDR3 length: 13 amino acids. Trimming cost V 3 bases and J 3 bases, with 9 bases left between them. CDR1 and CDR2 from the germline V gene are LNHDA and SQIVND (reference sequence). The CDR3 here is CASSIQVRYEQYF. The CDR3 DNA follows: TGTGCCAGTAGTATTCAGGTCCGCTACGAGCAGTACTTC.

This chain connects TRBV5-4 to TRBJ1-2; D is possibly TRBD1 (6 bases). Germline CDR1 is SGHNT and CDR2 is YYREEE (reference sequence). The V end was cut by 5 bases, the J end by 1 base, with 15 bases between. The CDR3 has 15 amino acids. The CDR3 DNA is TGTGCCAGCAGGGGCGGACAGATCCATAACTATGGCTACACCTTC. This translates into CASRGGQIHNYGYTF.

The gene calls are TRBV7-9 and TRBJ1-4; D unresolved. Germline CDR1 SEHNR, CDR2 FQNEAQ (reference sequence). The ends were cut back, 5 bases at V and 8 bases at J, with 12 bases in the middle. This CDR3 has 13 residues. CDR3 DNA sequence: TGTGCCAGCAGCAACCAGGTCGGCGAAAAACTGTTTTTT. Translated, it gives CASSNQVGEKLFF.

The chain carries TRBV27 and TRBJ1-4, with 11 bases fitting TRBD1. Germline CDR1 and CDR2: MNHEY and SMNVEV (reference sequence). This CDR3 comprises 15 residues. The trim removed 6 bases at V and 3 bases at J, leaving 3 bases unmatched. The CDR3 bases are TGTGCCAGCAGCGGACAGGGGGCGTCTAATGAAAAACTGTTTTTT. This sequence encodes CASSGQGASNEKLFF. Supplemented by reference TRBV27 and TRBJ1-4, the full variable domain reads EAQVTQNPRYLITVTGKKLTVTCSQNMNHEYMSWYRQDPGLGLRQIYYSMNVEVTDKGDVPEGYKVSRKEKRNFPLILESPSPNQTSLYFCASSGQGASNEKLFFGSGTQLSVL.

This chain uses TRBV5-1 with TRBJ1-4; a possible D gene is TRBD1 (6 bases). The CDR3 length is 14 residues. Germline-derived CDR1 and CDR2 are SGHRS and YFSETQ. Trimming took 2 bases from V and 2 from J, leaving 7 bases between them. The CDR3: CASSLQGTNEKLFF. DNA for the CDR3: TGCGCCAGCAGCTTACAGGGTACTAATGAAAAACTGTTTTTT.

The genes are TRBV28 and TRBJ2-7, with TRBD1 matching over 9 bases. Germline CDR1 MDHEN, CDR2 SYDVKM. This CDR3 is 16 amino acids long. The V gene end was trimmed by 5 bases and the J gene end by 3 bases; junction bases not matched to a gene: 11. For the CDR3, the DNA is TGTGCCAGCAGTCCCCTCGGGGGGACAGGGCTCTACGAGCAGTACTTC. Residues: CASSPLGGTGLYEQYF.

The chain has TRBV10-3 and TRBJ1-3, with a weak D call TRBD1 (5 bases). V lost 10 bases, J lost 4 bases, and 14 bases lay in between. CDR1 ENHRY and CDR2 SYGVKD come from the germline V gene. The CDR3 totals 13 residues. CDR3 amino acids: CATRVGGGNTIYF. CDR3 nucleotides: TGTGCCACGCGCGTGGGGGGAGGAAACACCATATATTTT.

The rearrangement uses TRBV18 and TRBJ1-5; D gene uncertain. V dropped 3 bases and J dropped 4 bases, with 7 bases sitting between them. CDR1 is KGHSH and CDR2 is LQKENI in the germline V gene. There are 13 residues in the CDR3. The CDR3: CASSPDKNQPQHF. The CDR3 DNA is TGTGCCAGCTCACCTGACAAGAATCAGCCCCAGCATTTT.

The chain has TRBV5-1 and TRBJ2-7; TRBD1 matches 8 bases. The CDR3 extends over 13 amino acids. From germline, CDR1 is SGHRS and CDR2 YFSETQ. V lost 2 bases to trimming and J lost 7 bases; unmatched junction nucleotides: 5. The CDR3 nucleotides are TGCGCCAGCAGCTTTGGACAGGGTGTGGAGCAGTACTTC. It yields the protein CASSFGQGVEQYF.

V is TRBV28 and J is TRBJ2-1; 8 bases agree with TRBD2. The V and J ends lost 4 bases and 6 bases, in that order; junction bases with no gene match: 5. The CDR3 extends over 14 amino acids. CDR1 and CDR2 (germline): MDHEN, SYDVKM. The CDR3 DNA reads as TGTGCCAGCAGTTCGGGACTAGACAGCAATGAGCAGTTCTTC. Amino acids: CASSSGLDSNEQFF. Using reference TRBV28 and TRBJ2-1 for the parts outside the CDR3, the full variable domain is DVKVTQSSRYLVKRTGEKVFLECVQDMDHENMFWYRQDPGLGLRLIYFSYDVKMKEKGDIPEGYSVSREKKERFSLILESASTNQTSMYLCASSSGLDSNEQFFGPGTRLTVL.

The chain couples TRBV5-1 to TRBJ1-1; D not certain. The germline V and J ends were trimmed by 4 bases and 3 bases, with 10 bases remaining between them. This CDR3 has 13 amino acids. Looked up from germline, CDR1 is SGHRS and CDR2 is YFSETQ. The CDR3 here is CASSTYRDTEAFF. CDR3 in DNA: TGCGCCAGCAGCACTTATCGGGACACTGAAGCTTTCTTT.

The chain joins TRBV2 to TRBJ2-6, with D unresolved. Germline assignment: CDR1 SNHLY and CDR2 FYNNEI. The CDR3 runs 14 residues. V dropped 6 bases and J dropped 0 bases, with 6 bases sitting between them. In DNA form, the CDR3 reads TGTGCCAGCAGCCGTAGCTCTGGGGCCAACGTCCTGACTTTC. Amino acids: CASSRSSGANVLTF.

The rearrangement joins TRBV4-1 to TRBJ2-5; D unresolved. Trimming removed 2 bases from V and 0 bases from J, with 10 bases in between. The CDR3 consists of 15 residues. Germline CDR1 MGHRA, CDR2 YSYEKL. CDR3 sequence (DNA): TGCGCCAGCAGCCAATATACCAGCGACCAAGAGACCCAGTACTTC. This translates into CASSQYTSDQETQYF.

This chain connects TRBV5-1 to TRBJ2-7; weak D call: TRBD1 (6 bases). Germline values: CDR1 SGHRS, CDR2 YFSETQ. V lost 4 bases to trimming and J lost 3 bases, with 14 bases between them. The CDR3 has 14 residues. Here the CDR3 DNA reads TGCGCCAGCAGCCCACCTGGACAGATCTACGAGCAGTACTTC. This encodes CASSPPGQIYEQYF.

The chain links TRBV7-9 to TRBJ2-1; possible D gene TRBD2, 7 bases. The V end was cut by 5 bases, the J end by 0 bases, with 17 bases between. Germline V gives CDR1 SEHNR, CDR2 FQNEAQ (reference sequence). The CDR3 sequence is 17 residues long. The CDR3 DNA reads as TGTGCCAGCAGCCTACTTGGGGGGGCCCTCTCCTACAATGAGCAGTTCTTC. Its translation is CASSLLGGALSYNEQFF.

This chain links TRBV18 with TRBJ2-5; D remains unclear. Trimming pared 0 bases from V and 4 bases from J, leaving 3 bases between. Germline values: CDR1 KGHSH, CDR2 LQKENI. The CDR3 is made up of 12 amino acids. The CDR3 loop reads CASSPPGETQYF. For the CDR3, the DNA is TGTGCCAGCTCACCACCCGGAGAGACCCAGTACTTC.

The V gene is TRBV6-6, the J gene TRBJ2-1; weak D call: TRBD2 (5 bases). Per the germline V gene, CDR1 is MNHNY and CDR2 is SVGAGI (reference sequence). V was trimmed by 0 bases and J by 6 bases, leaving 9 bases between them. The CDR3 sequence is 14 residues long. CDR3 coding DNA: TGTGCCAGCAGTTACTCGGATAGCGCCAATGAGCAGTTCTTC. Its protein is CASSYSDSANEQFF.

V gene TRBV5-1 combines with J gene TRBJ2-1; 9 nucleotides match TRBD2. The germline gives CDR1 SGHRS, CDR2 YFSETQ. V was clipped by 3 bases and J by 5 bases; unmatched bases: 9. CDR3 length: 16 amino acids. CDR3 sequence: CASSSLDSGRHNEQFF. The CDR3 DNA sequence: TGCGCCAGCAGCTCTCTAGATAGCGGGAGACACAATGAGCAGTTCTTC.

The rearrangement links TRBV9 to TRBJ2-3; D might be TRBD1 (6 bases). The CDR3 length is 17 residues. The germline V and J ends were trimmed by 3 bases and 5 bases, with 22 bases remaining between them. Germline CDR1 reads SGDLS; CDR2 reads YYNGEE. This chain's CDR3 is CASSAASGDTRGDTQYF. The CDR3 coding sequence is TGTGCCAGCAGCGCGGCTTCCGGGGACACCCGGGGAGATACGCAGTATTTT.

The V and J genes are TRBV7-9 and TRBJ2-5; TRBD2 matches 12 bases. Per the germline V gene, CDR1 is SEHNR and CDR2 is FQNEAQ (reference sequence). CDR3 length: 16 amino acids. J was trimmed by 3 bases and V by 2 bases; bases with no gene match: 4. The CDR3 spells CASSLPLAGGEETQYF. For the CDR3, the DNA is TGTGCCAGCAGCTTACCCCTAGCGGGAGGGGAAGAGACCCAGTACTTC.

The chain couples TRBV28 to TRBJ1-2, with 9 bases fitting TRBD1. The V gene's germline CDR1 is MDHEN and CDR2 SYDVKM. The CDR3 consists of 17 residues. Trimming removed 1 base from V and 6 bases from J; junction bases left unmatched: 12. The CDR3 here is CASSLSNYRGRWNGYTF. For the CDR3, the DNA is TGTGCCAGCAGTTTATCCAACTACAGGGGGCGATGGAATGGCTACACCTTC.

The chain recombines TRBV7-8 with TRBJ1-5; D may be TRBD1 (6 bases). V was trimmed by 5 bases and J by 5 bases, leaving 25 bases between them. Germline CDR1 reads SGHVS; CDR2 reads FQNEAQ. The CDR3 extends over 18 amino acids. The CDR3 DNA sequence: TGTGCCAGCAGCCACGGGATACAGGGAACCCCCAAAGATCAGCCCCAGCATTTT. Protein sequence: CASSHGIQGTPKDQPQHF.

This clone has just a few counts. The chain joins TRBV5-1 to TRBJ2-5; D remains ambiguous. V was pared by 1 base and J by 2 bases, with 3 bases between. The CDR3 has 12 residues. Germline CDR1 reads SGHRS; CDR2 reads YFSETQ. The CDR3 reads CASSLTQETQYF. The CDR3 nucleotides read TGCGCCAGCAGCTTGACTCAAGAGACCCAGTACTTC.

J is TRBJ2-1 and V is TRBV28; 10 positions agree with TRBD1. The ends lost 8 bases at V and 12 bases at J; junction bases unmatched: 16. The CDR3 is 15 residues long. The V gene's germline CDR1 is MDHEN and CDR2 SYDVKM. The CDR3 sequence: CASGFGDRGSEGQFF. The DNA for the CDR3 is TGTGCCAGCGGCTTCGGGGACAGGGGCAGTGAGGGGCAGTTCTTC. The variable domain in full, completed from reference TRBV28 and TRBJ2-1, reads DVKVTQSSRYLVKRTGEKVFLECVQDMDHENMFWYRQDPGLGLRLIYFSYDVKMKEKGDIPEGYSVSREKKERFSLILESASTNQTSMYLCASGFGDRGSEGQFFGPGTRLTVL.

The chain recombines TRBV23-1 with TRBJ2-5; perhaps TRBD2 as D (6 bases). TRBV23-1 is flagged as an ORF with uncertain function. CDR3 size: 17 residues. The V end lost 2 bases, the J end lost 2 bases, and 18 bases lay between the germline ends. This CDR3 reads CASSQLLPGDRQETQYF. CDR3 DNA sequence: TGCGCCAGCAGTCAACTCCTTCCGGGAGACAGACAAGAGACCCAGTACTTC.

This clone was found a few times. At the DNA level, this CDR3 is encoded by other sequences in the same sample as well. This chain's CDR3 is CASSLQGGYEQYF. The CDR3 bases are TGTGCCAGCAGCCTCCAAGGGGGCTACGAGCAGTACTTC. The chain links TRBV28 to TRBJ2-7; TRBD1 might be the D (6 bases). The V gene's germline CDR1 is MDHEN and CDR2 SYDVKM. The CDR3 runs 13 residues. V lost 6 bases and J lost 3, with 12 bases in between.